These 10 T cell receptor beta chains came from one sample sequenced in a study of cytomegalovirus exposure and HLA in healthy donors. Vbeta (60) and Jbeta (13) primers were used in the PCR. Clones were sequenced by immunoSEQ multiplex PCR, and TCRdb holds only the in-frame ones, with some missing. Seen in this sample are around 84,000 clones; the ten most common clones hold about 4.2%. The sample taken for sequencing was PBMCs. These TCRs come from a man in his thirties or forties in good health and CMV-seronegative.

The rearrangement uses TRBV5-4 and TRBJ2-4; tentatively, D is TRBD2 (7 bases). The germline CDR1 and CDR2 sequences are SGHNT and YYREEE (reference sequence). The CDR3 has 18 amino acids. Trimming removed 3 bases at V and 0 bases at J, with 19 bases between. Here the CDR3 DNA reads TGTGCCAGCAGCTCACAGGGATGGGGGGGACTAGCCAAAAACATTCAGTACTTC. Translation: CASSSQGWGGLAKNIQYF.

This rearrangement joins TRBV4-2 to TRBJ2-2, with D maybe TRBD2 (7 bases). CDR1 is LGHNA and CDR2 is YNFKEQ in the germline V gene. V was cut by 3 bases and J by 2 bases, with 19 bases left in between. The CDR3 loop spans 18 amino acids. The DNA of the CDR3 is TGTGCCAGCAGCCAGGATCGAGGGGGGGGGCCCAACACCGGGGAGCTGTTTTTT. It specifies CASSQDRGGGPNTGELFF.

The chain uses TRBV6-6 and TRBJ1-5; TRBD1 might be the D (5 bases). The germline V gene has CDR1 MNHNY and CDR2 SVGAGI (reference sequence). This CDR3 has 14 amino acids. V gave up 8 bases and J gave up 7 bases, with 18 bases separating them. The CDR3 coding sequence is TGTGCCAGCGGAACAGGACACACTCTCCAGCCCCAGCATTTT. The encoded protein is CASGTGHTLQPQHF.

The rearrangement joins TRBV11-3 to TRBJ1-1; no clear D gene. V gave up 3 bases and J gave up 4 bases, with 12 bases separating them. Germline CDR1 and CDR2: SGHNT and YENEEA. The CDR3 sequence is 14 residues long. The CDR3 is CASSFRGQSTEAFF. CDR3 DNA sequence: TGTGCCAGCAGCTTCCGAGGGCAGAGCACTGAAGCTTTCTTT.

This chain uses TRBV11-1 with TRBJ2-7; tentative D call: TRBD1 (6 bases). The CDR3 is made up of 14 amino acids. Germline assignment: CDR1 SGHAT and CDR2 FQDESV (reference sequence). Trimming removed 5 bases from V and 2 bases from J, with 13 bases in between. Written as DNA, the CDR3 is TGTGCCAGCAGCCACCGGGACAAGGCCTACGAGCAGTACTTC. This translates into CASSHRDKAYEQYF.

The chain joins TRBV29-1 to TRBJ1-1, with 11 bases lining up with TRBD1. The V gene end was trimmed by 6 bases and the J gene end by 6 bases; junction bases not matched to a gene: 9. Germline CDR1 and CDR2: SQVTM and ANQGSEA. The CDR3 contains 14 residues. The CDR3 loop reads CSVRLGTGGSEAFF. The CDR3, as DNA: TGCAGCGTACGCCTGGGGACAGGGGGGTCTGAAGCTTTCTTT.

The CDR3 loop is CASSEADRASYNSPLHF. For the CDR3, the DNA is TGTGCCAGCAGTGAAGCGGACAGGGCATCCTATAATTCACCCCTCCACTTT. This chain links TRBV6-1 with TRBJ1-6; 8 bases are a match to TRBD1. Germline CDR1 is MNHNS and CDR2 is SASEGT. The length of the CDR3 is 17 residues. Trimming took 0 bases from V and 1 from J; bases not matched to a gene: 2.

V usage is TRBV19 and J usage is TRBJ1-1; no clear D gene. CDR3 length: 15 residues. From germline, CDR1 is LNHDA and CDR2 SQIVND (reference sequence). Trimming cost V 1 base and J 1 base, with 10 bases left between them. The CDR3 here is CASSIGASWNTEAFF. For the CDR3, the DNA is TGTGCCAGTAGTATAGGGGCCAGCTGGAACACTGAAGCTTTCTTT.

The CDR3 DNA is TGCGCCAGCAGCCAAGTCCAGCGGGTGCAAGAGACCCAGTACTTC. It encodes CASSQVQRVQETQYF. The rearrangement links TRBV4-1 to TRBJ2-5; tentative D call: TRBD2 (6 bases). This CDR3 spans 15 amino acids. V shed 1 base and J shed 2 bases, with 11 bases lying between them. In germline, CDR1 is MGHRA, CDR2 YSYEKL.

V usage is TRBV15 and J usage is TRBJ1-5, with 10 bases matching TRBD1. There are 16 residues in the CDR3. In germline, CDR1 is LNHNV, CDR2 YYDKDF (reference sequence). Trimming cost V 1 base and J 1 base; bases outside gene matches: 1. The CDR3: CATSRGQGASNQPQHF. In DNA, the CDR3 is TGTGCCACCAGCAGAGGACAGGGGGCAAGCAATCAGCCCCAGCATTTT.